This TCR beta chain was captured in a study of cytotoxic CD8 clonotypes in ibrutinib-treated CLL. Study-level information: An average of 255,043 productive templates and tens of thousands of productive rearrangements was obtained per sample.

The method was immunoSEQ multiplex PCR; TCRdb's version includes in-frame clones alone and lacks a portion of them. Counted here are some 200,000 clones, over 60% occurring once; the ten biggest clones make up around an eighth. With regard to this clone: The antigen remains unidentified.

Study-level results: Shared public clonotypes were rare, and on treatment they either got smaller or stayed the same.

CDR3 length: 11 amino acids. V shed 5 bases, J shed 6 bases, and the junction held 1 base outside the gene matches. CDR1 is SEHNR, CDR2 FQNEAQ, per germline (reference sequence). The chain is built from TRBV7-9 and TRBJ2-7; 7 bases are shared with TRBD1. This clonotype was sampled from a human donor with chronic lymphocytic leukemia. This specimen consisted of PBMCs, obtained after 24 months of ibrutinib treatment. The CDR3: CASSPGGEQYF. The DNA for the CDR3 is TGTGCCAGCAGCCCAGGGGGCGAGCAGTACTTC.